This T cell receptor beta chain is from a study of T cell repertoires in cytomegalovirus infection. Study at large: The study used recently identified HLA-C-restricted and well-studied HLA-B-restricted CMV epitopes. Carrying CMV and the relevant HLA type showed in public TCR beta signatures. Study results and caveats: Clonotypes of TCR beta that were HLA-C-restricted and CMV-specific dominated the ex vivo response. Adding up the frequency of public TCR beta families identified people who carried CMV plus the relevant HLA.

A note on this clonotype: What it recognizes is unknown.

The CDR3 length is 16 residues. The germline CDR1 and CDR2 sequences are MGHRA and YSYEKL. V shed 4 bases and J 3 bases; nucleotides not matched to a gene: 7. TCRdb itself ran the reads through MiXCR, one entry per CDR3 protein. The repertoire holds 900,000 to 950,000 distinct CDR3 sequences, with about a third as singletons. This receptor was identified in a human donor in good health (CMV status not recorded). Some clones in this sample may be carry-over from other donors' samples. The V call is TRBV4-1, the J call TRBJ2-2; 8 bases match TRBD2. This material consisted of cultured CD8+ T cells from PBMCs, taken from culture after CMV antigen stimulation. The CDR3 region has the DNA TGCGCCAGCAGCCCCGGGGGGGGGCCGGACACCGGGGAGCTGTTTTTT. Its protein is CASSPGGGPDTGELFF.